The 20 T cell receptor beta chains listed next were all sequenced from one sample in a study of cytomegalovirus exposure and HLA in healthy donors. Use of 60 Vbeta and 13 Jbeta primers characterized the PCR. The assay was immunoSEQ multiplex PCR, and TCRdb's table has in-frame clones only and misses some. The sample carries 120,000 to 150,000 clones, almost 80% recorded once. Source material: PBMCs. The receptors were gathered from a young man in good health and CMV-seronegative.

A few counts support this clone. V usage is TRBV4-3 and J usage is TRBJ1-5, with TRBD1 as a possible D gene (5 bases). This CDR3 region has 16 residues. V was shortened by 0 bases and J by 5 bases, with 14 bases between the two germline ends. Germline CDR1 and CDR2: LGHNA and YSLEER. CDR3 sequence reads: CASSQDRARGDQPQHF. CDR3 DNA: TGCGCCAGCAGCCAAGATCGAGCAAGGGGTGATCAGCCCCAGCATTTT.

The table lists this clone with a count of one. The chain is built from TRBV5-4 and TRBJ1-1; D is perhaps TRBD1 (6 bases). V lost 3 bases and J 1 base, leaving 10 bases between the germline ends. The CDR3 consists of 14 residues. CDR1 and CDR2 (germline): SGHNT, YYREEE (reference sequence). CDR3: CASSSTGRNTEAFF. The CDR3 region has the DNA TGTGCCAGCAGCTCAACAGGGCGGAACACTGAAGCTTTCTTT.

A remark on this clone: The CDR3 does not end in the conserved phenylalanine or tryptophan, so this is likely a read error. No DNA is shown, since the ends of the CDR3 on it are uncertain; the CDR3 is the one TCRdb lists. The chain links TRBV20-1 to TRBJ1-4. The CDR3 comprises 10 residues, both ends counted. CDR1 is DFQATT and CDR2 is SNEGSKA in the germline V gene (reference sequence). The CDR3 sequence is CSAGGAWGGE.

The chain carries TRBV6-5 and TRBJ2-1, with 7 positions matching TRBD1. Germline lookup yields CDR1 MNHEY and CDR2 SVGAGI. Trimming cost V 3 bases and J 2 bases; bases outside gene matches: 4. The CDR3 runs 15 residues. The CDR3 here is CASSYQTGTYNEQFF. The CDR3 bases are TGTGCCAGCAGTTATCAGACAGGGACCTACAATGAGCAGTTCTTC.

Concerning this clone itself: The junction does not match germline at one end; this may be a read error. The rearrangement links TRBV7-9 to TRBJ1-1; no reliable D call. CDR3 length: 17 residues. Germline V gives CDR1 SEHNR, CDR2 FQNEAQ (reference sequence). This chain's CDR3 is CSSSLPNELYMRGEAFF. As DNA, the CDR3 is TGTTCCAGCAGCCTTCCAAACGAACTTTACATGCGGGGTGAAGCTTTCTTT.

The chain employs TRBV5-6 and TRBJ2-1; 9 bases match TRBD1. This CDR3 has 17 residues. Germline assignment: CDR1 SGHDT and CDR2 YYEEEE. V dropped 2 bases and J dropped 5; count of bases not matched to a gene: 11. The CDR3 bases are TGTGCCAGCAGCTTATATCATACAGGGGGCGCCGACAATGAGCAGTTCTTC. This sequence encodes CASSLYHTGGADNEQFF.

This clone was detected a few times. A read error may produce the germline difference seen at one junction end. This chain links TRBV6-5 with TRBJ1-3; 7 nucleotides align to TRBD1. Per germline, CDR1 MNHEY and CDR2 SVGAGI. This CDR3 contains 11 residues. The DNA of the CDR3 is TGTGCCAGCCACAGGGGAAGCACCATATATTTT. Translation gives CASHRGSTIYF.

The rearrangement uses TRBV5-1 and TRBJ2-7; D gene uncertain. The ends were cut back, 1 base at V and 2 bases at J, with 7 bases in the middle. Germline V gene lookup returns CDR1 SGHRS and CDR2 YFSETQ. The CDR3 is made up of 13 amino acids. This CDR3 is CASSLSGPYEQYF. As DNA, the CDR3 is TGCGCCAGCAGCTTGTCAGGCCCCTACGAGCAGTACTTC. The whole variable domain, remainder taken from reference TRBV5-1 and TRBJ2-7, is KAGVTQTPRYLIKTRGQQVTLSCSPISGHRSVSWYQQTPGQGLQFLFEYFSETQRNKGNFPGRFSGRQFSNSRSEMNVSTLELGDSALYLCASSLSGPYEQYFGPGTRLTVT.

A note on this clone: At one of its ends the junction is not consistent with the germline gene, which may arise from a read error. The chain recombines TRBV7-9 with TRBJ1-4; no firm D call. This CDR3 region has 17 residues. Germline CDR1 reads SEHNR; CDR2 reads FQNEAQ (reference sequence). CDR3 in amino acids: CSSSLARGLRTNEKLFF. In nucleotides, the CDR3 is TGTTCCAGCAGCTTAGCGCGAGGGTTACGTACTAATGAAAAACTGTTTTTT.

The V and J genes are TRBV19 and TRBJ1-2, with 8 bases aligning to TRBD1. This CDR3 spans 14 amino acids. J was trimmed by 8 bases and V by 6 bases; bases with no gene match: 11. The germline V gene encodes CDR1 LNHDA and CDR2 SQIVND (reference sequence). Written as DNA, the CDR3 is TGTGCCAGTAGACCCCACAGGGGGGCAGAGGGCTACACCTTC. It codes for CASRPHRGAEGYTF.

The CDR3 bases are TGTGCCAGCAGCCCGTGGGAGGGGAACTATGGCTACACCTTC. This encodes CASSPWEGNYGYTF. This sequence joins TRBV9 and TRBJ1-2; TRBD1 might be the D (5 bases). Germline V lookup: CDR1 SGDLS, CDR2 YYNGEE. The CDR3 is 14 residues long. Trimming removed 4 bases from V and 2 bases from J, with 12 bases in between.

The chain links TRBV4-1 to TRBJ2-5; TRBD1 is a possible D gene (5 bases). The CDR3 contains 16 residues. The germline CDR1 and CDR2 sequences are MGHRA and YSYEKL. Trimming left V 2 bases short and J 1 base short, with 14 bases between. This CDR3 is CASSQITVTGQETQYF. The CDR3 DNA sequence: TGCGCCAGCAGCCAAATAACGGTCACAGGCCAAGAGACCCAGTACTTC.

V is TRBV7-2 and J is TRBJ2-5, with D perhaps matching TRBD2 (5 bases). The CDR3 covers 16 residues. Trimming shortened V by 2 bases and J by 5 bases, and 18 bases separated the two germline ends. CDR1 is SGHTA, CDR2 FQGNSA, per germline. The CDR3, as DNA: TGTGCCAGCAGCTTATTTCCGGGAATGGTGGGGGAGACCCAGTACTTC. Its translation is CASSLFPGMVGETQYF.

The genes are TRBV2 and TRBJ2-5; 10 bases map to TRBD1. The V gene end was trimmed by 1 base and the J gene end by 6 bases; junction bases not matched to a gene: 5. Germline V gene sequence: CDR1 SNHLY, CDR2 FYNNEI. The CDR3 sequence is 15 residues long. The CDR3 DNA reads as TGTGCCAGCAGTGAAGAGACAGGGGGCGGAAAGACCCAGTACTTC. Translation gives CASSEETGGGKTQYF. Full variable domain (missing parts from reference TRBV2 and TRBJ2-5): EPEVTQTPSHQVTQMGQEVILRCVPISNHLYFYWYRQILGQKVEFLVSFYNNEISEKSEIFDDQFSVERPDGSNFTLKIRSTKLEDSAMYFCASSEETGGGKTQYFGPGTRLLVL.

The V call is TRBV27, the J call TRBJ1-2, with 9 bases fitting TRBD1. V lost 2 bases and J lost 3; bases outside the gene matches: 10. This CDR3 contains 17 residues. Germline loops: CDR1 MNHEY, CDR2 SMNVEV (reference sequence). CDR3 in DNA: TGTGCCAGCAGTTTAAGAAGGAGGACAGGGGTTTACTATGGCTACACCTTC. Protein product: CASSLRRRTGVYYGYTF.

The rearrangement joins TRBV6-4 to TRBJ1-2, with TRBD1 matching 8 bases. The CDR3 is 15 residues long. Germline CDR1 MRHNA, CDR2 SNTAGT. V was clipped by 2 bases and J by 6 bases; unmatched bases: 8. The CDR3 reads CASSDGGRGRNGYTF. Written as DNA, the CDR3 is TGTGCCAGCAGTGACGGAGGCAGGGGGCGGAATGGCTACACCTTC.

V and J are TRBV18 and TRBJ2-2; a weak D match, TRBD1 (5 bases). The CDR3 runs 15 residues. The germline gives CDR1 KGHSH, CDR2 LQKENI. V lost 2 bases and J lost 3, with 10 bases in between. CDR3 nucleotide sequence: TGTGCCAGCTCACCAAAGGCAGGGCACACCGGGGAGCTGTTTTTT. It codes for CASSPKAGHTGELFF.

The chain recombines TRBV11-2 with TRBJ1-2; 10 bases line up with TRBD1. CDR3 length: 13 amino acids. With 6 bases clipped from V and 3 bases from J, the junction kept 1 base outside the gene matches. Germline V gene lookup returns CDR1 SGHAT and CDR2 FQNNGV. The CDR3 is CASRGQGHYGYTF. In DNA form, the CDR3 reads TGTGCCAGCAGGGGACAGGGGCACTATGGCTACACCTTC.

CDR3 sequence: CASSALGGGGGYTF. The CDR3 DNA sequence: TGTGCCAGCAGCGCACTTGGTGGGGGGGGTGGCTACACCTTC. The gene calls are TRBV7-2 and TRBJ1-2, with D possibly being TRBD1 (5 bases). The V end was cut by 5 bases, the J end by 7 bases, with 17 bases between. Germline-derived CDR1 and CDR2 are SGHTA and FQGNSA. The CDR3 covers 14 residues.

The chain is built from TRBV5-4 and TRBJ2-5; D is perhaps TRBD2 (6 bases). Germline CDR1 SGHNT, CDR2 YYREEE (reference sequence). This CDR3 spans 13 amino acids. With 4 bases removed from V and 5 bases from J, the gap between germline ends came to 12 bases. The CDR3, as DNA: TGTGCCAGCAGCGGTGCTGGGGGGGAGACCCAGTACTTC. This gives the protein CASSGAGGETQYF.